This T cell receptor (beta chain) was recovered during a study of T-cell memory formation after mild COVID-19 (dated by TCRdb to the early 2020s). Looking at the study overall: TCR sequence clusters from the two donors were largely donor specific. T-cell clones expanding and contracting after mild COVID-19 in two donors were tracked by longitudinal TCRalpha and TCRbeta repertoire sequencing. The cohort was made up of two young adult volunteers, one female and one male, who were previously healthy. Findings and caveats that apply to the study as a whole: Contracting CD4+ clones turned up mainly in the CM and EM memory subsets, whereas EMRA was where CD8+ clones were enriched. SARS-CoV-2 specificity of the second-wave clones peaking on day 37 was not confirmed. The detection of some responding clones in pre-infection memory suggests that pre-existing cross-reactive memory T cells joined the SARS-CoV-2 response. Clones that contracted from day 15 to 85 showed balanced CD4/CD8 phenotypes, whereas a second wave of clones that expanded from day 15 to 37 leaned towards CD4+. Only a couple of mild cases were covered in the study, and larger cohorts including severe cases with pre-infection samples were considered necessary.

This clonotype has only a few counts. Its antigen is still unknown. Base qualities are not recorded, but no much larger clone differs from it by a single base. Reading from cysteine to phenylalanine, the CDR3 counts 15 amino acids. This entry keeps only the CDR3 DNA: 45 bases, framed from base 1. The CDR1 and CDR2 encoded by the germline V gene are MGHDK and SYGVNS. The junction carries 12 bases between V and J, which are trimmed by 1 base and 3 bases respectively. Ficoll-Paque density gradient centrifugation was the method used to isolate PBMCs. Sequenced using an Illumina NovaSeq 6000. TCRalpha and TCRbeta cDNA libraries were constructed by 5'RACE with constant-segment primers, with sample barcodes and unique molecular identifiers being introduced. RNA was extracted from every sample with Trizol reagent. Libraries were amplified in two PCR steps, with a second sample barcode and Illumina TruSeq adapters added in the second step. The libraries were sequenced on an Illumina NovaSeq using 2 x 150 bp paired-end reads. The study's processing was this. Reads were demultiplexed and collapsed into UMI-guided consensus sequences with migec v1.2.7. With mixcr v2.1.11, UMI consensuses were aligned to TRA and TRB V and J templates and assembled into clonotypes. Clonotypes were classified as expanded or contracted when called significant by both edgeR and NoisET, with noise models trained on biological replicates. For edgeR calls, a false discovery rate-adjusted p below 0.01 and a log2 fold-change threshold of 1 were applied. As an exploratory analysis of dynamics, max-normalized trajectories of the 1000 most abundant clonotypes were examined by PCA with hierarchical clustering. Separately sequenced CD4+ and CD8+ repertoires were used to assign the CD4 or CD8 phenotype of responding clones. The public reads were reprocessed in TCRdb via fastp at Q25 and MiXCR, keeping in-frame beta chains. Every CDR3 protein is listed once, alongside the most common genes and DNA of its rows. TCRdb assigned the V and J calls; the authors' analysis was not used. This sample lists 270,000 or so distinct CDR3 sequences; over 15% were detected once. Jointly, the top ten make up around 21% of the sample.

The V and J segments used are TRBV25-1 and TRBJ1-1; the D gene is perhaps TRBD1, on 5 matching bases. The TCR originated in a man between 18 and 35 years old who had mild COVID-19 (a few samples of this study predate the infection). The sample titles of this study are shuffled in the database, so cell type and time point are left out; the donor was told from shared clones. Material: PBMCs or a T cell subset sorted from them (not recorded which). The nucleotides read TGTGCCAGCAGTGAATTTCGGGGGGACTACACTGAAGCTTTCTTT. The resulting protein is CASSEFRGDYTEAFF.